This T cell receptor (beta chain) was obtained from a study of control samples from healthy donors and cancer patients. The CDR3 runs 14 residues. Germline V gives CDR1 ENHRY, CDR2 SYGVKD. V lost 5 bases and J lost 4; bases outside the gene matches: 5. Some clones are missing from TCRdb's copy, which holds only in-frame ones; the method was immunoSEQ multiplex PCR. The sample consists of around 180,000 clones, about 91% of them appearing once. The chain uses TRBV10-3 and TRBJ2-4, with TRBD2 matching over 7 bases. This clonotype was sampled from a woman in her thirties or forties in good health. Input material: blood. CDR3 nucleotide sequence: TGTGCCATCAGTAGGGAGGGCCGGAAAAACATTCAGTACTTC. As protein: CAISREGRKNIQYF.